Listed below are T cell receptor beta chains from one sample, sequenced in a study of neoadjuvant anti-PD-1 for oral cavity cancer. Assay: immunoSEQ multiplex PCR; the TCRdb copy retains only in-frame clones and omits some. Of around 8,000 clones listed, approximately 70% are singletons. The starting material was PBMCs, obtained after nivolumab (anti-PD-1) treatment. These receptor sequences come from a person aged 40-85 years with oral cavity squamous cell carcinoma. Each CDR3 is given with its conserved first and last residue. A D gene is named only where the DNA matches it firmly. Clone size is not always given. Where it is, it says once, few, many or a class for expanded clones.

NA	TRBV27	TRBJ2-3	TRBD1	TGTGCCAGCAGTCCTCACGACAGGGGGCGATGGACAGATACGCAGTATTTT	CASSPHDRGRWTDTQYF
NA	TRBV4-3	TRBJ2-2	NA	TGCGCCAGCAGCCAACAGAGTCGCACCGGGGAGCTGTTTTTT	CASSQQSRTGELFF
NA	TRBV12-5	TRBJ2-1	NA	TGTGCTAGTGGTTCCAGACAGCCCGGATGGGATGAGCAGTTCTTC	CASGSRQPGWDEQFF
NA	TRBV7-2	TRBJ1-1	NA	TGTGCCAGCAGCCCCACCAGGGATTTGAACACTGAAGCTTTCTTT	CASSPTRDLNTEAFF
NA	TRBV28	TRBJ1-2	NA	TGTGCCAGCAGACCACGGGACGCAGCTAACTATGGCTACACCTTC	CASRPRDAANYGYTF
NA	TRBV5-1	TRBJ2-1	TRBD2	TGCGCCAGCAGCAATAGCGGGGGCTCCTACAATGAGCAGTTCTTC	CASSNSGGSYNEQFF
NA	TRBV6-5	TRBJ2-7	TRBD2	TGTGCCAGCAGTTACCTAGCGGCGTTGAGGCCCTACGAGCAGTACTTC	CASSYLAALRPYEQYF
NA	TRBV19	TRBJ1-2	TRBD1	TGTGCCAGTAGTCCAGACCGACAGGGTGGTTATGGCTACACCTTC	CASSPDRQGGYGYTF
NA	TRBV6-6	TRBJ1-5	NA	TGTGCCAGCAGTACTGAGGGTCAGCCCCAGCATTTT	CASSTEGQPQHF
NA	TRBV11-3	TRBJ1-1	NA	TGTGCCAGCAGCTTGAATCAGTACACTGAAGCTTTCTTT	CASSLNQYTEAFF
few	TRBV6-1	TRBJ1-5	TRBD1	TGTGCCAGCAGTGACGGACAGGGGCCCCAGCCCCAGCATTTT	CASSDGQGPQPQHF
NA	TRBV7-2	TRBJ2-5	NA	TGTGCCAGCAGCCCGGGGACTTTACAAGAGACCCAGTACTTC	CASSPGTLQETQYF
NA	TRBV5-1	TRBJ1-2	NA	TGCGCCAGCAGCCCGGGTGGGTACCCTGGGGTGCGTGGCTACACCTTC	CASSPGGYPGVRGYTF